A selection of T cell receptor beta chains follows, all from one sample in a study of T cells in Graves' hyperthyroidism and ophthalmopathy. TCRdb passed the multiplex PCR reads through MiXCR, listing each CDR3 protein once. The sample lists 550,000 to 700,000 distinct CDR3 sequences; roughly 46% were seen once. Source material: peripheral blood or thyroid tissue (not recorded which). All receptors come from an adult woman with Graves' disease, either hyperthyroidism or ophthalmopathy (not recorded which). Each CDR3 is given with its conserved first and last residue. D genes are given only for firm matches. The size field is filled for only some rows; it gives once, few, many or a size class.

>TRBV29-1|-|TRBJ1-1|-
TGCAGCGTTCTCGTTGGGGGGATAAGCACTGAAGCTTTCTTT
CSVLVGGISTEAFF
>TRBV7-2|few|TRBJ1-1|-
TGTGCCAGCAGCATACCGACAAAGAACACTGAAGCTTTCTTT
CASSIPTKNTEAFF
>TRBV15|-|TRBJ2-7|TRBD1
TGTGCCGCCAGCAGCTGGGGGACAGGGGATGTCGAGCAGTACTTC
CAASSWGTGDVEQYF
>TRBV15|-|TRBJ2-7|-
TGTGCCACCAGCAGGGGCATGGGTATCGCCTACGAGCATTACTTC
CATSRGMGIAYEHYF
>TRBV7-3|once|TRBJ1-5|-
TGTGCCAGCAGCCCCGAGGGGGATAGCAATCAGCCCCAGCATTTT
CASSPEGDSNQPQHF
>TRBV9|many|TRBJ2-2|-
TGTGCCAGCAGTCGGGCCCCCAACACCGGGGAGCTGTTTTTT
CASSRAPNTGELFF
>TRBV20-1|many|TRBJ2-7|TRBD2
TGCAGTGCTCTATCTAGCGGGAGGCCGACCTACGAGCAGTACTTC
CSALSSGRPTYEQYF
>TRBV7-2|-|TRBJ1-1|-
TGTGCCAGCAGGCGCACTTGGGGGACCACTGAAGCTTTCTTT
CASRRTWGTTEAFF
>TRBV7-2|-|TRBJ1-1|-
TGTGCCAGCAGCTTAGGAACTGGGATGGGCACTGAAGCTTTCTTT
CASSLGTGMGTEAFF
>TRBV10-3|-|TRBJ2-7|-
TGTGCCATCAGGACCGGGACAAGGTTTCTCGAGCAGTACTTC
CAIRTGTRFLEQYF
>TRBV7-2|many|TRBJ1-6|-
TGTGCCAGCAGCTTAGTTCAGTTGGGTAATTCACCCCTCCACTTT
CASSLVQLGNSPLHF
>TRBV19|few|TRBJ1-5|TRBD1
TGTGCCAGTAAGGGACAGGGCCATCAGCCCCAGCATTTT
CASKGQGHQPQHF
>TRBV10-3|-|TRBJ2-7|-
TGTGCCATCAGTGAACAGGGTGGGGTCGAGCAGTACTTC
CAISEQGGVEQYF
>TRBV25-1|-|TRBJ1-6|TRBD1
TGTGCCAGCAGTGAACCCACAGGGGGTAATTCACCCCTCCACTTT
CASSEPTGGNSPLHF
>TRBV9|many|TRBJ2-6|-
TGTGCCAGTGGTTCTGGGGCCAACGTCCTGACTTTC
CASGSGANVLTF
>TRBV19|-|TRBJ1-6|-
TGTGCCAGTAGCCTAAATAATCAGCCCCTCCACTTT
CASSLNNQPLHF
>TRBV29-1|few|TRBJ1-4|TRBD1
TGCAGCGTTGTGGAGTCAGGGGGCGGCGAAAAACTGTTTTTT
CSVVESGGGEKLFF
>TRBV5-1|many|TRBJ1-4|-
TGCGCCAGCAGCTCGGGTAGTCATGAAAAACTGTTTTTT
CASSSGSHEKLFF
>TRBV29-1|-|TRBJ1-2|TRBD1
TGCAGCGTTCCGGAGCTGGGACAGGGGAAGCGGTATGGCTACACCTTC
CSVPELGQGKRYGYTF
>TRBV29-1|-|TRBJ1-2|-
TGCAGCGTTGGTTCGCAAGGTCGCGGCTACACCTTC
CSVGSQGRGYTF
>TRBV7-9|many|TRBJ1-5|-
TGTGCCAGCAGCCCTGGATCGGATAGCAATCAGCCCCAGCATTTT
CASSPGSDSNQPQHF
>TRBV7-8|-|TRBJ2-2|TRBD1
TGTGCCAGCAGCTTAGGGGCAGGGGGCTGGACCGGGGAGCTGTTTTTT
CASSLGAGGWTGELFF
>TRBV14|-|TRBJ2-2|-
TGTGCCAGCAGCCAAGATCAAGACTTCTTGGGCTACACCTGGGAGCTATTTTTT
CASSQDQDFLGYTWELFF
>TRBV6-1|few|TRBJ1-3|-
TGTGCCAGCAGCGGAACCTTCAGAGAGGCTGGAAACACCATATATTTT
CASSGTFREAGNTIYF
>TRBV29-1|-|TRBJ2-5|TRBD1
TGCAGCCCCAACAGGGGCTGGGAGACCCAGTACTTC
CSPNRGWETQYF
>TRBV20-1|few|TRBJ1-2|TRBD1
TGCAGTGCTCCGTTGACAGGGACGTACTATGGCTACACCTTC
CSAPLTGTYYGYTF
>TRBV19|-|TRBJ1-5|-
TGTGCCAGTAGTCGATTGGGCGGGCTATCGCAAGAGACCCAGCATTTT
CASSRLGGLSQETQHF
>TRBV10-3|-|TRBJ2-7|-
TGTGCCGTGAACACCTACGAGCAGTACTTC
CAVNTYEQYF
>TRBV14|many|TRBJ2-5|TRBD1
TGTGCCAGCAGCCAAGAATCTCCCGGGACAGAGTACCAAGAGACCCAGTACTTC
CASSQESPGTEYQETQYF
>TRBV2|-|TRBJ2-6|-
TGTGCCAGCGGACTGGGATGGGGGACCGGGGCCAACGTCCTGACTTTC
CASGLGWGTGANVLTF
>TRBV29-1|many|TRBJ1-1|-
TGCAGCGCTGGAGGCGGGCTGAACACTGAAGCTTTCTTT
CSAGGGLNTEAFF
>TRBV10-3|many|TRBJ2-6|-
TGTGCCACCCAACCAGGGATCACTACTGGGGCCAACGTCCTGACTTTC
CATQPGITTGANVLTF
>TRBV10-3|many|TRBJ2-7|-
TGTGCCGCCCGGGGTACTGGCTACGAGCAGTACTTC
CAARGTGYEQYF
>TRBV9|many|TRBJ2-7|TRBD2
TGTGCCAGCAGCGCAGCTGTAGCGGGAGGCTCCTACGAGCAGTACTTC
CASSAAVAGGSYEQYF
>TRBV6-6|many|TRBJ2-7|-
TGTGCCAGCAGTCCCAGTGATGGACACTGGGCCTACGAGCAGTACTTC
CASSPSDGHWAYEQYF
>TRBV9|few|TRBJ2-5|-
TGTGCCAGCAGCGTAGGTCCCCACCGGTACCAAGAGACCCAGTACTTC
CASSVGPHRYQETQYF
>TRBV10-1|few|TRBJ2-2|-
TGCGCCAGCAGTGGGGGGACAACGAACACCGGGGAGCTGTTTTTT
CASSGGTTNTGELFF
>TRBV7-9|-|TRBJ2-7|-
TGTGCCAGCAGCTTAGACTCCAGGGGCTACGAGCAGTACTTC
CASSLDSRGYEQYF
>TRBV7-9|-|TRBJ2-7|TRBD1
TGTGCCAGCAGCTCCGGGACAGGGACGGGCGAGCAGTACTTC
CASSSGTGTGEQYF
>TRBV30|-|TRBJ1-1|-
TGTGCCTGGGGTGTTGGAACTGAAGCTTTCTTT
CAWGVGTEAFF
>TRBV7-9|-|TRBJ1-2|TRBD1
TGTGCCAGCAGCATCCGGGACAGGGGCTTTTCCTTC
CASSIRDRGFSF
>TRBV29-1|-|TRBJ2-2|-
TGCAGCGCTGCTGACAAACCTAACACCGGGGAGCTGTTTTTT
CSAADKPNTGELFF
>TRBV4-1|many|TRBJ2-7|TRBD2
TGCGCCAGCAGCCAAGTCTCCGGACTAGCAGCTATTGGAGAGCAGTACTTC
CASSQVSGLAAIGEQYF
>TRBV10-3|-|TRBJ2-3|-
TGTGCCATCAGTGGGAACAGCACAGATACGCAGTATTTT
CAISGNSTDTQYF
>TRBV20-1|-|TRBJ2-5|TRBD1
TGCAGTGCTAGAGATATGGACAGGGGAGGCCAAGAGACCCAGTACTTC
CSARDMDRGGQETQYF
>TRBV7-8|many|TRBJ1-1|-
TGTGCCAGCAGCTTACTCCTCAAACTAGGACAGAGTGAAGCTTTCTTT
CASSLLLKLGQSEAFF
>TRBV29-1|-|TRBJ1-6|-
TGCAGCGTAGTTGGGCCCTCTAATTCACCCCTCCACTTT
CSVVGPSNSPLHF
>TRBV7-9|few|TRBJ1-2|-
TGTGCCAGCAGTGAACCCGTCTATGGCTACACCTTC
CASSEPVYGYTF
>TRBV2|few|TRBJ1-1|-
TGTGCCAGCCAGAGGGAAGTACTTAACACTGAAGCTTTCTTT
CASQREVLNTEAFF
>TRBV7-2|many|TRBJ1-1|TRBD1
TGTGCCAGCAGCTTCCAGGGGGCTTTGTACACTGAAGCTTTCTTT
CASSFQGALYTEAFF
>TRBV3-1|many|TRBJ1-2|-
TGTGCCAGCAGCCCGAGGGACCGCCAAGGTAACTATGGCTACACCTTC
CASSPRDRQGNYGYTF
>TRBV5-1|-|TRBJ1-2|TRBD1
TGCGCCAGCAGGCGGGACAGGGGGCATGGCTACACCTTC
CASRRDRGHGYTF
>TRBV12-3/TRBV12-4|-|TRBJ1-3|-
TGTGCCAGCACCCAACTAATCAGGGGACTGCGAAACACCATATATTTT
CASTQLIRGLRNTIYF
>TRBV20-1|-|TRBJ1-5|TRBD1
TGCAGTGCTAGGGCCTCAGGGGGCGCGTTAGATCCCCAGCATTTT
CSARASGGALDPQHF
>TRBV5-1|-|TRBJ2-7|-
TGCGCCAGCAAGGACTCCGGATCCTACGAGCAGTACTTC
CASKDSGSYEQYF